This T cell receptor (beta chain) is drawn from a study of beta chain features in type 1 diabetes. Study as a whole: All samples combined gave roughly 100,000,000 sorted cells for examination. Broader study findings: Lower insertion and higher deletion counts appeared at VDJ junctions in type 1 diabetes patients. When Type 1 diabetes patients were examined, their TCRB CDR3s proved moderately but significantly shorter in all four CD4+ subsets. cDNA-based sequencing might over-represent cells highly expressing TCR.

A few counts support this clone. Its antigen is currently unknown. The sequenced template was cDNA made from the entire isolated RNA. Profiling relied on immunoSEQ multiplex PCR, and the TCRdb table lists in-frame clones only, not all of them. The sample has hundreds of thousands of clones, over 7% seen once. V was pared by 3 bases and J by 9 bases, with 8 bases of the junction left unmatched. The CDR3 has 14 residues. The V gene's germline CDR1 is LNHDA and CDR2 SQIVND (reference sequence). Purities in excess of 95% were seen in all sorted populations. This TCR was recovered from a man in his thirties or forties with type 1 diabetes. V usage is TRBV19 and J usage is TRBJ2-1; TRBD2 aligns across 7 bases. The material sequenced was central memory CD4+ T cells from blood. Here the CDR3 DNA reads TGTGCCAGTAGTATCAGCGGGGCCGGGGGTGAGCAGTTCTTC. Translated: CASSISGAGGEQFF. The whole variable domain, remainder taken from reference TRBV19 and TRBJ2-1, is DGGITQSPKYLFRKEGQNVTLSCEQNLNHDAMYWYRQDPGQGLRLIYYSQIVNDFQKGDIAEGYSVSREKKESFPLTVTSAQKNPTAFYLCASSISGAGGEQFFGPGTRLTVL.